A single sample is the source of the 13 T cell receptor beta chains below, sequenced in a study of blood T cells in healthy people across ages (dated by TCRdb to 2015 to 2017). The library was built by means of 5' RACE. The sequencer listed for this sample is Illumina HiSeq 2500. A second PCR of about 6 to 12 cycles was performed with a sample-barcoded 5' primer and a J-beta primer mix. TCRdb took the public reads, trimmed them with fastp at Q25, ran MiXCR for clone calling and kept in-frame beta chains. A single entry per CDR3 protein holds the most common genes and DNA from its merged rows. A total of hundreds of thousands of distinct CDR3 sequences appear in this sample, approximately 22% of them only once. Less than 25% of the sample belongs to the ten largest clones. Source material: blood. The receptors were sampled from a man between 65 and 85 years old in good health.

V usage is TRBV14 and J usage is TRBJ1-2, with D perhaps TRBD1 (5 bases). The V end lost 4 bases, the J end lost 8 bases, and 17 bases lay between the germline ends. Germline V gene sequence: CDR1 SGHDN, CDR2 FVKESK. This CDR3 comprises 14 residues. As DNA, the CDR3 is TGTGCCAGCAGCCTTGCCGGGACCCAAGGGGGCTACACCTTC. Protein: CASSLAGTQGGYTF.

Only a few counts were recorded for this clonotype. This sequence joins TRBV7-2 and TRBJ1-2; 7 bases are shared with TRBD1. J gave up 4 bases and V 1 base, and 12 bases lay outside the gene matches. This CDR3 is 17 amino acids long. Germline V gene data show CDR1 as SGHTA and CDR2 as FQGNSA. CDR3 nucleotides: TGTGCCAGCAGCTTAGTTGGTGTGAGGGGGCCTGGCTATGGCTACACCTTC. It is translated as CASSLVGVRGPGYGYTF.

The chain employs TRBV11-2 and TRBJ1-4, with 10 bases identical to TRBD1. The trim removed 5 bases at V and 10 bases at J, leaving 1 base unmatched. The CDR3 is 12 residues long. Germline CDR1 SGHAT, CDR2 FQNNGV. Here the CDR3 reads CASSRDRGKLFF. DNA of the CDR3: TGTGCCAGCAGCCGGGACAGGGGAAAACTGTTTTTT.

This clonotype was counted only a few times. The V gene is TRBV28, the J gene TRBJ1-2, with 9 bases aligning to TRBD1. CDR3 size: 17 residues. With V trimmed by 7 bases and J by 9 bases, 21 bases remained unmatched. Germline-derived CDR1 and CDR2 are MDHEN and SYDVKM. Here the CDR3 DNA reads TGTGCCAGCATTCCGCTTATCGGGACAGGGTTCGGGCCTAGCTACACCTTC. Protein: CASIPLIGTGFGPSYTF.

This clonotype was counted only a few times. This rearrangement joins TRBV5-6 to TRBJ1-2; D is possibly TRBD1 (5 bases). The germline V gene has CDR1 SGHDT and CDR2 YYEEEE. The V end lost 4 bases, the J end lost 4 bases, and 8 bases lay between the germline ends. The CDR3 runs to 12 residues. In DNA, the CDR3 is TGTGCCAGCAGCAAAGACAGCTATGGCTACACCTTC. Translated: CASSKDSYGYTF.

This clonotype has more than one count but fewer than ten. This chain links TRBV3-1 with TRBJ1-3; tentative D call: TRBD1 (5 bases). Trimming removed 4 bases from V and 3 bases from J, with 13 bases in between. Germline V CDR1 and CDR2: LGHDT, YNNKEL (reference sequence). The CDR3 is made up of 15 amino acids. The DNA of the CDR3 is TGTGCCAGCAGCCGGGACGTTTCTTTTGGAAACACCATATATTTT. Translated, it gives CASSRDVSFGNTIYF. Full variable domain (outside the CDR3, taken from reference TRBV3-1 and TRBJ1-3): DTAVSQTPKYLVTQMGNDKSIKCEQNLGHDTMYWYKQDSKKFLKIMFSYNNKELIINETVPNRFSPKSPDKAHLNLHINSLELGDSAVYFCASSRDVSFGNTIYFGEGSWLTVV.

V usage is TRBV7-3 and J usage is TRBJ2-1, with no clear D. This CDR3 has 14 residues. Deletions cut 2 bases from V and 7 bases from J, with 12 bases between. Looked up from germline, CDR1 is SGHTA and CDR2 is FQGTGA. CDR3 residues: CASSLEASSNEQFF. For the CDR3, the DNA is TGTGCCAGCAGCTTAGAGGCTAGTTCTAATGAGCAGTTCTTC.

This clonotype was counted a few times. The chain joins TRBV3-1 to TRBJ2-1, with TRBD1 identical over 10 bases. The germline V gene encodes CDR1 LGHDT and CDR2 YNNKEL (reference sequence). The CDR3 spans 15 residues. V lost 4 bases, J lost 7 bases, and 7 bases stayed unmatched. CDR3 nucleotide sequence: TGTGCCAGCAGCCCGGGGACAGGGGATTTTAATGAGCAGTTCTTC. Translated: CASSPGTGDFNEQFF.

The J gene is TRBJ2-3, the V gene TRBV29-1, with D uncertain. The CDR3 runs to 15 residues. Between the trimmed V and J ends, which lost 2 bases and 0 bases, there was a span of 12 bases. Germline values: CDR1 SQVTM, CDR2 ANQGSEA. In DNA form, the CDR3 reads TGCAGCGTTGAAAAGGATCCTTCTAGCACAGATACGCAGTATTTT. It specifies CSVEKDPSSTDTQYF.

Here the CDR3 DNA reads TGCGCCAGCAGCCAAGATGAGACTGGGGCCAACGTCCTGACTTTC. Its translation is CASSQDETGANVLTF. This chain links TRBV4-1 with TRBJ2-6; D unclear. Trimming took 0 bases from V and 2 from J, leaving 5 bases between them. The CDR3 totals 15 residues. CDR1 is MGHRA, CDR2 YSYEKL, per germline.

The V and J genes are TRBV7-9 and TRBJ2-7, with 7 bases fitting TRBD1. After removal of 0 bases from V and 1 base from J, the junction contained 6 bases not matched to a gene. CDR1 and CDR2 from the germline V gene are SEHNR and FQNEAQ (reference sequence). The CDR3 is 16 residues long. The CDR3 DNA reads TGTGCCAGCAGCTTAGCAGGGACAGTTCCTTCCTACGAGCAGTACTTC. Protein sequence: CASSLAGTVPSYEQYF.

The chain carries TRBV3-1 and TRBJ2-3; perhaps TRBD2 as D (6 bases). CDR1 and CDR2 from the germline V gene are LGHDT and YNNKEL (reference sequence). The CDR3 runs 14 residues. Between the trimmed V and J ends, which lost 4 bases and 2 bases, there was a span of 10 bases. The CDR3 reads CASSRDWNTDTQYF. In DNA, the CDR3 is TGTGCCAGCAGCCGGGACTGGAACACAGATACGCAGTATTTT.

The chain has TRBV20-1 and TRBJ1-2; TRBD1 is a possible D gene (5 bases). CDR3 length equals 12 residues. The V end was cut by 0 bases, the J end by 8 bases, with 10 bases between. CDR1 and CDR2 from the germline V gene are DFQATT and SNEGSKA (reference sequence). CDR3 in amino acids: CSAREVRGGYTF. The CDR3 region has the DNA TGCAGTGCTAGAGAGGTCCGGGGGGGCTACACCTTC.